Here is one T cell receptor (beta chain) with its context. TCRdb re-called the 5' RACE reads with MiXCR, one entry per CDR3 protein. The sample holds some 450,000 distinct CDR3 sequences; approximately 18% are singletons and the top ten take 20% to 25%. The germline CDR1 and CDR2 sequences are DFQATT and SNEGSKA (reference sequence). The CDR3 contains 16 residues. The V and J ends lost 2 bases and 4 bases, in that order; junction bases with no gene match: 11. The entry originates in a study of T-cell memory formation after mild COVID-19. This chain uses TRBV20-1 with TRBJ2-3; TRBD2 aligns across 8 bases. The TCR comes from a man aged 18 to 29 who had mild COVID-19 (a few samples of this study predate the infection). Cell type and time point are not known. Source material: PBMCs or a T cell subset sorted from them (not recorded which). The CDR3 DNA reads TGCAGTGCTAGACGTCTCCACGGGGGGGAAGCAGATACGCAGTATTTT. This sequence encodes CSARRLHGGEADTQYF.